One and the same sample provided the 2 T cell receptor beta chains below, sequenced in a study of T cells in Graves' hyperthyroidism and ophthalmopathy. Template material for amplifying TCR beta CDR3 regions consisted of RNA transcripts. The TCR CDR3 was amplified in a first-round RT-PCR using the HTBI primer set. TCRdb independently ran MiXCR on the multiplex PCR reads; one entry per CDR3 protein. The sample lists more than 150,000 distinct CDR3 sequences; around 15% were seen once. Specimen: blood. Receptors originate from a woman between 45 and 60 years old with Graves' hyperthyroidism.

This clonotype came up many times. The chain recombines TRBV19 with TRBJ2-2; the D call may be TRBD1 or TRBD2 (5 bases each). V lost 5 bases, J lost 7 bases, and 11 bases lay in between. The germline CDR1 and CDR2 sequences are LNHDA and SQIVND (reference sequence). This CDR3 region has 13 residues. CDR3: CASSWGAGGELFF. CDR3 nucleotides: TGTGCCAGTAGTTGGGGCGCGGGCGGGGAGCTGTTTTTT.

This clonotype was seen a handful of times. This sequence joins TRBV5-6 and TRBJ1-5, with 7 nucleotides matching TRBD1. The CDR3 totals 20 residues. V gave up 2 bases and J gave up 1 base; unmatched junction bases: 18. The germline V gene has CDR1 SGHDT and CDR2 YYEEEE. The CDR3 is CASSLRGGASGGISNQPQHF. In DNA form, the CDR3 reads TGTGCCAGCAGCTTACGAGGGGGCGCCTCGGGAGGTATCAGCAATCAGCCCCAGCATTTT. The variable domain in full, completed from reference TRBV5-6 and TRBJ1-5, reads DAGVTQSPTHLIKTRGQQVTLRCSPKSGHDTVSWYQQALGQGPQFIFQYYEEEERQRGNFPDRFSGHQFPNYSSELNVNALLLGDSALYLCASSLRGGASGGISNQPQHFGDGTRLSIL.